Listed below are T cell receptor beta chains from one sample, sequenced in a study of identifying expanded T cells in peripheral blood. The repertoire was sequenced with immunoSEQ multiplex PCR; TCRdb's copy has only in-frame clones and lacks some. The sample has 100,000 to 110,000 clones, 80% to 90% seen once. Sample: blood. The receptors originated from a person between 18 and 69 years old in good health. Each CDR3 is given with its conserved first and last residue. Only some rows state a clone size, as once, few, many or a class for expanded clones.

clone size	V gene	J gene	CDR3 protein
few	TRBV18	TRBJ1-4	CASSLYRLNEKLFF
.	TRBV7-3	TRBJ2-5	CASSLTSGAKETQYF
once	TRBV9	TRBJ1-1	CASSVGVEAFF
.	TRBV4-1	TRBJ2-5	CASSLQVKETQYF
.	TRBV11-2	TRBJ1-4	CASSLDLAQAGGEKLFF
.	TRBV5-1	TRBJ1-1	CASSFGSRGLRDAEAFF
once	TRBV2	TRBJ2-3	CASRDYSDTQYF
once	TRBV19	TRBJ2-5	CASSIRTSGGPRETQYF
.	TRBV7-9	TRBJ2-7	CASSSHNSDEQYF
once	TRBV6-1	TRBJ2-5	CASSAARELGAQYF
.	TRBV2	TRBJ2-5	CASSVTSVQETQYF
.	TRBV30	TRBJ1-1	CAWGNKGRKNTEAFF
.	TRBV5-4	TRBJ2-3	CASSLGGTGSDTQYF
.	TRBV30	TRBJ2-7	CAWSGLSYEQYF
.	TRBV7-9	TRBJ1-1	CASSPDRTGPEAFF
.	TRBV6-4	TRBJ1-2	CASSDQGRNGYTF
once	TRBV9	TRBJ1-2	CASRAGTGGDGGYTF
.	TRBV7-8	TRBJ1-2	CASSLPSGQGTWGYTF
.	TRBV7-3	TRBJ2-1	CASSLLGLASNNEQFF
.	TRBV5-4	TRBJ1-1	CASSLEGAATEAFF
.	TRBV21-1	TRBJ1-3	CASSKGQLASGNTIYF
.	TRBV6-1	TRBJ2-7	CASSAKGSLGEQYF
.	TRBV20-1	TRBJ1-2	CSADRYGYTF
few	TRBV6-1	TRBJ2-5	CASSEALETQYF
.	TRBV5-4	TRBJ1-3	CASSLGPGQWGNTIYF
.	TRBV9	TRBJ2-7	CASSEAGGQPYEQYF
.	TRBV7-2	TRBJ1-1	CASSRGQQNTEAFF
.	TRBV9	TRBJ1-6	CASSVNWDNSPLHF
.	TRBV19	TRBJ1-3	CASHVTGRSGNTIYF
.	TRBV11-3	TRBJ2-5	CASRLGTQQETQYF
.	TRBV9	TRBJ1-2	CASSVAGYGDYGYTF
.	TRBV18	TRBJ2-6	CASSPLPDNSGANVLTF
.	TRBV5-1	TRBJ2-5	CASSSPPTGMETQYF
.	TRBV25-1	TRBJ2-3	CASSGSTDTQYF
.	TRBV11-2	TRBJ1-2	CASSLDWGVYGYTF
once	TRBV6-1	TRBJ1-1	CATKTTAGSTEAFF
.	TRBV7-9	TRBJ2-7	CASSSLGGNSYEQYF
few	TRBV29-1	TRBJ1-1	CSVCLAEETEAFF
.	TRBV7-2	TRBJ1-3	CASSPGTAGNTIYF
.	TRBV7-9	TRBJ1-6	CASSSGDRANSPLHF
once	TRBV6-5	TRBJ1-1	CASSYRGTGGLVLAFF
.	TRBV5-6	TRBJ1-3	CASSLLGISGNTIYF
.	TRBV6-5	TRBJ1-6	CASSYSGSHNSPLHF
.	TRBV6-1	TRBJ1-6	CASRSDRLGSPLHF
.	TRBV11-3	TRBJ2-1	CASSLGRDRRRNEQFF
.	TRBV9	TRBJ1-2	CASSVDRDSPGPGWGYTF